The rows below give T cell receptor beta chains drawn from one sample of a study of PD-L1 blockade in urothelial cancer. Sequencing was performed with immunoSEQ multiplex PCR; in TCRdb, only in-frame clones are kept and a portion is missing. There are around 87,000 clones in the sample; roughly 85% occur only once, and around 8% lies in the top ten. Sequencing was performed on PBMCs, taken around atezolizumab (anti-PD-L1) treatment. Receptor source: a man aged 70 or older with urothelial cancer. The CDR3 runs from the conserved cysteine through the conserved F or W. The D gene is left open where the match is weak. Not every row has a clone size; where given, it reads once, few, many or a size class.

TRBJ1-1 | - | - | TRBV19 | TGTGCCAGTAGTACCCAGACAACGAACACTGAAGCTTTCTTT | CASSTQTTNTEAFF
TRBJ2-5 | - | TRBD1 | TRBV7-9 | TGTGCCAGCAGTCATGGCCAGGGGGTTATTAGCTTTGAGACCCAGTACTTC | CASSHGQGVISFETQYF
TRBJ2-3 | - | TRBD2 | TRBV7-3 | TGTGCCAGCAGCTTAAGAGGGACTAGCGGGATTTCCACAGATACGCAGTATTTT | CASSLRGTSGISTDTQYF
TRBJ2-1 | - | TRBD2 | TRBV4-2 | TGTGCCAGCAGCCAAGGGAGCGGGGGAGACGCGAGCTCCTACAATGAGCAGTTCTTC | CASSQGSGGDASSYNEQFF
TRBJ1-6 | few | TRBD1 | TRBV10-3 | TGTGCCATCAGTGAGTCGGGGGGACAGGGTTTTTCACCCCTCCACTTT | CAISESGGQGFSPLHF
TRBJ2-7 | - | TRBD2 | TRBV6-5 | TGTGCCAGCAGCACGGGACTAGCCTCCTACGAGCAGTACTTC | CASSTGLASYEQYF
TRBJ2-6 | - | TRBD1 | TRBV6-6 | TGTGCCATTTCCGGGACAGGCGACTCTGGGGCCAACGTCCTGACTTTC | CAISGTGDSGANVLTF
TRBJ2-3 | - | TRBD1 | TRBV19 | TGTGCCAGTAGTAGTCGGACAGGGCGGACAGATACGCAGTATTTT | CASSSRTGRTDTQYF
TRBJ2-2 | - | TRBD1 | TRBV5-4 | TGTGCCAGCAGCCCGGGACAGGGTTCCACCGGGGAGCTGTTTTTT | CASSPGQGSTGELFF
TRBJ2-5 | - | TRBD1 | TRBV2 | TGTGCCAGCAGTGAAGCTACAGGGGGAGAGACCCAGTACTTC | CASSEATGGETQYF
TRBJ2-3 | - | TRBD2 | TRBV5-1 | TGCGCCAGCAGCTTGGGTGTTAGCGGGGGAAAAGGAGATACGCAGTATTTT | CASSLGVSGGKGDTQYF
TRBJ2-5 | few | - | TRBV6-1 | TGTGCCAGCAGAGGGAGGGGGGGATTGGAAGAGACCCAGTACTTC | CASRGRGGLEETQYF
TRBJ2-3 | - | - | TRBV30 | TGTGCCTGGACTACAGGATCCTTGGGGGATACGCAGTATTTT | CAWTTGSLGDTQYF
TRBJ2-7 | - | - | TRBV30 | TGTGCCTGGATTTCGGTTTCCTACGAGCAGTACTTC | CAWISVSYEQYF
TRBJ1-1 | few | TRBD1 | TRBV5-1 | TGCGCCAGCGGTCTAGACAGGGACACTGAAGCTTTCTTT | CASGLDRDTEAFF
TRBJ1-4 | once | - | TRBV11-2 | TGTGCCAGCAGCTCTCAGGATATTACTGGTGAAAAACTGTTTTTT | CASSSQDITGEKLFF
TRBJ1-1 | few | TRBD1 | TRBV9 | TGTGCCAGCAGCGTAGCATCAGGGACAGGGGGTGAAGCTTTCTTT | CASSVASGTGGEAFF
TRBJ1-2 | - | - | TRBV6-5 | TGTGCCAGCAGTTACTCTTCACTATACTATGGCTACACCTTC | CASSYSSLYYGYTF
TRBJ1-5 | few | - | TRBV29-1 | TGCAGCGCCGCGTGGGGCCCGAATCAGCCCCAGCATTTT | CSAAWGPNQPQHF
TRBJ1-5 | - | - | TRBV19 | TGTGCCAGTAGTATGATTGGAGATAGCAATCAGCCCCAGCATTTT | CASSMIGDSNQPQHF
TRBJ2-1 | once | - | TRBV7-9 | TGTGCCAGCAGCCGGACTCGGAATGAGCAGTTCTTC | CASSRTRNEQFF
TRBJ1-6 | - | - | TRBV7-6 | TGTGCCAGCAGCTTAGATTCAGTGACAGGTTCCCTTAATTCACCCCTCCACTTT | CASSLDSVTGSLNSPLHF
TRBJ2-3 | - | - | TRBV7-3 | TGTGCCAGCAGCTTAATGAGCTCAGATACGCAGTATTTT | CASSLMSSDTQYF
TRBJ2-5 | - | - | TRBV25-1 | TGTGCCAGCAGTGAATTTAGGGGAAAAGAGACCCAGTACTTC | CASSEFRGKETQYF
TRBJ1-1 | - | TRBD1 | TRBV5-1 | TGCGCCAGCAGCTTAACGGGACAGGTTAACACTGAAGCTTTCTTT | CASSLTGQVNTEAFF
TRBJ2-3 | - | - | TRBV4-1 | TGCGCCAGCAGCCAAGGGGGGTTCCGGGGGCCCGGGGGGGATACGCAGTATTTT | CASSQGGFRGPGGDTQYF
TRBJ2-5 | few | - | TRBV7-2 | TGTGCCAGCAGCTTAGCGATCGCGCGGCAAGAGACCCAGTACTTC | CASSLAIARQETQYF
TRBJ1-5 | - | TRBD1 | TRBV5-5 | TGTGCCAGCAGCTCGACAGGGTCCCCCAATCAGCCCCAGCATTTT | CASSSTGSPNQPQHF
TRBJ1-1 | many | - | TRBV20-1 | TGCAAGATGGACACAAGGGCTGAAGCTTTCTTT | CKMDTRAEAFF
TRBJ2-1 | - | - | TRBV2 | TGTGCCAGCAGTCCCCAGTACAATGAGCAGTTCTTC | CASSPQYNEQFF
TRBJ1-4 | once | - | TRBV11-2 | TGTGCCAGCAGCACAGATGTAAAACTGTTTTTT | CASSTDVKLFF
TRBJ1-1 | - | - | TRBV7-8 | TGTGCCAGCAGGGAGTATAGCGGAGTGAACACTGAAGCTTTCTTT | CASREYSGVNTEAFF
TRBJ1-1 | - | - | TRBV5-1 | TGCGCCAGCAGCCCGGGTTTCGGTCTGAACACTGAAGCTTTCTTT | CASSPGFGLNTEAFF
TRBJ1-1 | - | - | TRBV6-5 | TGTGCCAGCTTGGCGGCTCTGAACACTGAAGCTTTCTTT | CASLAALNTEAFF
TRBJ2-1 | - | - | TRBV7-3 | TGTGCCAGCAGCCTCGAGGGAGGGGAAGGGGGCAATGAGCAGTTCTTC | CASSLEGGEGGNEQFF
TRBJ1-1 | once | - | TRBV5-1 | TGCGCCAGCAGCCTGGACGGGAGTTACACTGAAGCTTTCTTT | CASSLDGSYTEAFF
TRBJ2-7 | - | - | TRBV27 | TGTGCCAGCCGACGCCAACAGGGATGGGGCGAGCAGTACTTC | CASRRQQGWGEQYF
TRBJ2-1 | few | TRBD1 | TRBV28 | TGTGCCAGCAGCAGTTTAGGGACAGGGGGAGGGAATGAGCAGTTCTTC | CASSSLGTGGGNEQFF
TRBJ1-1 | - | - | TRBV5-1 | TGCGCCAGCAGCCAGACAATGGCGAACACTGAAGCTTTCTTT | CASSQTMANTEAFF
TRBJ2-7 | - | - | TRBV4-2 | TGTGCCAGCAGCCAAGATCTACCCTACGAGCAGTACTTC | CASSQDLPYEQYF
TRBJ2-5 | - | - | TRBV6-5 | TGTGCCAGCAGCGCCTCCGGGACTGGGGAGACCCAGTACTTC | CASSASGTGETQYF
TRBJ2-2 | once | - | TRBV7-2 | TGTGCCAGCAGCTTATGGTCCCTAAGATCCTCGGGAGCCGGGGAGCTGTTTTTT | CASSLWSLRSSGAGELFF
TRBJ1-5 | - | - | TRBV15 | TGTGCCACCAGCAGAGAAAAGGCAGGAAATAGCAATCAGCCCCAGCATTTT | CATSREKAGNSNQPQHF
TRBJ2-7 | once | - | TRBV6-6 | TGTGCCAGCAGTTACTCAGGGGCTCCCCAGGACGAGCAGTACTTC | CASSYSGAPQDEQYF
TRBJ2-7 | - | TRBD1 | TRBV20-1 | TGCAGTGTTTACAGGGGCTACGAGCAGTACTTC | CSVYRGYEQYF
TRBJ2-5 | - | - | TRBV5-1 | TGCGCCAGCCGCGCCAGCGGGGAGACCCAGTACTTC | CASRASGETQYF
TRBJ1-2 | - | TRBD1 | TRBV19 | TGTGCCAGTAGTATAGATCTTAGGACAGGGGACGGCTACACCTTC | CASSIDLRTGDGYTF
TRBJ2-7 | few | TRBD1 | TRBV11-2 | TGTGCCAGCAGCGGGGACAGGAGCTCCTACGAGCAGTACTTC | CASSGDRSSYEQYF
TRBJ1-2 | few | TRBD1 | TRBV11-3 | TGTGCCAGCAGCTTAGCCCCCGGGACAGGTCTCGGCTACACCTTC | CASSLAPGTGLGYTF
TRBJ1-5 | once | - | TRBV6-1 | TGTGCCAGCAGAGAACAGATCAATCAGCCCCAGCATTTT | CASREQINQPQHF
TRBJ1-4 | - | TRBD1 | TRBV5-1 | TGCGCCAGCAGCGCCTGGACAGGGGCCAATGAAAAACTGTTTTTT | CASSAWTGANEKLFF
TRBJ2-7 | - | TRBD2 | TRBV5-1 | TGCGCCAGCAGCCTGACTAGCGGGGGGACCTCCTACGAGCAGTACTTC | CASSLTSGGTSYEQYF
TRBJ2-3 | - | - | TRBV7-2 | TGTGCCAGCAGCCGCCAAGCGTCGTTCACAGATACGCAGTATTTT | CASSRQASFTDTQYF
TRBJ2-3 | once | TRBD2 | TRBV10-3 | TGTGCCATCAGTGCCACTAGCGGGAGGTCGGATACGCAGTATTTT | CAISATSGRSDTQYF
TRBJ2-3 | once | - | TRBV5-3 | TGTGCCAGAAGCTTTCCGGGGGACCTCACAGATACGCAGTATTTT | CARSFPGDLTDTQYF
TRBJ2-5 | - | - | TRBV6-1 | TGTGCCAGCAGTGGGACATTCCAAGAGACCCAGTACTTC | CASSGTFQETQYF
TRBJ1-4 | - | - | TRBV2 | TGTGCCAGCAGCCCACAACTCGGCAGGAACAATGAAAAACTGTTTTTT | CASSPQLGRNNEKLFF